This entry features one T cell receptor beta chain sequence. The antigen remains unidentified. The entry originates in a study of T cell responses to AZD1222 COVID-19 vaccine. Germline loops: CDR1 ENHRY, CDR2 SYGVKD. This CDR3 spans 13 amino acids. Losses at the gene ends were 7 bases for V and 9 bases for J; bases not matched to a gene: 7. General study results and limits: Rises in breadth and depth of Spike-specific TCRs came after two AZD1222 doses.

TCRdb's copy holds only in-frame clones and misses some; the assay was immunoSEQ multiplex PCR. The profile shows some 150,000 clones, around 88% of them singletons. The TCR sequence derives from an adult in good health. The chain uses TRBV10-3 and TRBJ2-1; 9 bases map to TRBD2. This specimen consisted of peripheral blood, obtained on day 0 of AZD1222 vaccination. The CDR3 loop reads CAIIPLAGPEQFF. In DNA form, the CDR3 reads TGTGCCATCATCCCGCTAGCGGGACCTGAGCAGTTCTTC.